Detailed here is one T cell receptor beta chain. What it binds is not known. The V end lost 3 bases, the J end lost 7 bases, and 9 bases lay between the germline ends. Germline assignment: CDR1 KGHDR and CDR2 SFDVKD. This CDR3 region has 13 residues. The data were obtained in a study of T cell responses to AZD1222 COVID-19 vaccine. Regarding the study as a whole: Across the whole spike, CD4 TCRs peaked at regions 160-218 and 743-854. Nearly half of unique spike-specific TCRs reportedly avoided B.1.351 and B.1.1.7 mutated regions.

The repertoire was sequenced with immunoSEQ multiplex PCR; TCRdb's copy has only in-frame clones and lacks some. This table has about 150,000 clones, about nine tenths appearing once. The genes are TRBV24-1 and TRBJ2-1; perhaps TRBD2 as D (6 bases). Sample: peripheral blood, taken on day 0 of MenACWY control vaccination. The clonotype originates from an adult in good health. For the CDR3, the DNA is TGTGCCACCAGTGATCCGGGGAGGAATGAGCAGTTCTTC. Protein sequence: CATSDPGRNEQFF.